This T cell receptor beta chain was identified during a study of T cells in narcolepsy. Looking at the study overall: Patients with NT1 or NT2 and healthy control donors were enrolled. Findings of the study overall: Same-patient CSF and blood CD4+ T cell clonotypes included HCRT-specific and TRIB2-specific autoreactive ones. Blood of same and different patients, but not healthy controls, reportedly held recurring autoreactive clonotypes. Some memory CD4+ repertoires had no autoreactive clone sequences.

Clones were read by immunoSEQ multiplex PCR, and TCRdb kept only the in-frame ones, dropping some. The sample has tens of thousands of clones; around 87% are singletons. The V end was cut by 2 bases, the J end by 15 bases, with 14 bases between. The CDR3 has 12 residues. Germline V gene lookup returns CDR1 MDHEN and CDR2 SYDVKM. Comments on this clone: What it binds is not known.

This TCR was recovered from a human donor in good health. The sample was memory (CD45RA-) CD4+ T cells from blood. The rearrangement joins TRBV28 to TRBJ2-1; D gene unclear. The CDR3 DNA reads TGTGCCAGCAGTTTAGTAACTGGGATCTGGTTCTTC. Protein: CASSLVTGIWFF.